This entry lists 6 T cell receptor beta chains sequenced from one sample in a study of T cells after posttransplantation cyclophosphamide. Profiling relied on immunoSEQ multiplex PCR, and the TCRdb table lists in-frame clones only, not all of them. The sample records 19,000 or so clones, roughly 98% being singletons. Sequencing was performed on naive CD8+ T cells sorted from PBMCs. The receptors come from a man aged 40-49 years in good health, CMV-negative, and a related stem cell transplant donor.

The chain carries TRBV2 and TRBJ1-5; a weak D match, TRBD1 (6 bases). The germline V gene encodes CDR1 SNHLY and CDR2 FYNNEI. CDR3 length: 15 amino acids. Trimming cost V 6 bases and J 0 bases, with 12 bases left between them. This chain's CDR3 is CASRGRDNSNQPQHF. The CDR3 DNA follows: TGTGCCAGCAGAGGCAGGGACAATAGCAATCAGCCCCAGCATTTT.

The chain employs TRBV7-2 and TRBJ1-1, with TRBD1 matching 7 bases. J gave up 5 bases and V 3 bases, and 9 bases lay outside the gene matches. The CDR3 runs to 15 residues. CDR1 and CDR2 (germline): SGHTA, FQGNSA. CDR3 residues: CASSFTGARGTEAFF. CDR3 sequence (DNA): TGTGCCAGCAGCTTTACAGGGGCCCGAGGGACTGAAGCTTTCTTT.

This chain joins TRBV19 and TRBJ2-5, with D tentatively TRBD2 (5 bases). The DNA end is more similar to TRBJ2-7, so the J call may be wrong. The CDR3 length is 14 residues. Germline loops: CDR1 LNHDA, CDR2 SQIVND (reference sequence). The DNA for the CDR3 is TGTGCCAGTAGTCTTACCGTGGGAGCCTACGAGCAGTACTTC. Its translation is CASSLTVGAYEQYF.

This chain connects TRBV28 to TRBJ2-7; TRBD1 matches at 7 bases. The CDR3 is 16 residues long. After removal of 3 bases from V and 0 bases from J, the junction contained 8 bases not matched to a gene. The V gene's germline CDR1 is MDHEN and CDR2 SYDVKM. CDR3 DNA: TGTGCCAGCAGTTTGTCGGGACAGACCAGCTCCTACGAGCAGTACTTC. It translates to CASSLSGQTSSYEQYF.

The chain is built from TRBV9 and TRBJ2-1, with D hard to call. V was trimmed by 1 base and J by 7 bases, leaving 15 bases between them. Germline CDR1 SGDLS, CDR2 YYNGEE. The CDR3 extends over 15 amino acids. CDR3 residues: CASSVSHPQLNEQFF. The CDR3, as DNA: TGTGCCAGCAGCGTATCCCACCCACAGCTAAATGAGCAGTTCTTC.

The CDR3 nucleotides are TGTGCCAGCAGCCGACTCTGGGGAGATAGGACCGGGGAGCTGTTTTTT. Amino acid sequence: CASSRLWGDRTGELFF. This chain links TRBV7-9 with TRBJ2-2, with D possibly being TRBD2 (5 bases). The germline V gene has CDR1 SEHNR and CDR2 FQNEAQ (reference sequence). V shed 5 bases and J shed 5 bases, with 18 bases lying between them. The CDR3 length is 16 residues. The complete variable domain, with remaining parts taken from reference TRBV7-9 and TRBJ2-2, reads DTGVSQNPRHKITKRGQNVTFRCDPISEHNRLYWYRQTLGQGPEFLTYFQNEAQLEKSRLLSDRFSAERPKGSFSTLEIQRTEQGDSAMYLCASSRLWGDRTGELFFGEGSRLTVL.